Each of the 19 T cell receptor beta chains below was sequenced from the same sample in a study of tumor-infiltrating lymphocytes in primary liver carcinoma. Total RNA amounting to 450 to 550 ng was the source from which TCR beta cDNA was made with a constant-region primer. A slightly modified ARM-PCR protocol with three nested multiplex PCR rounds produced these TCR beta libraries. Forward primers for TRBV1-TRBV30 and a C-beta reverse primer served the first two PCR rounds, at around 9 cycles each. TCRdb reanalysed the multiplex PCR reads using MiXCR and keeps one entry per CDR3 protein. The sample holds more than 150,000 distinct CDR3 sequences, about 60% seen once. Blood RNA originated from unsorted whole blood, with germline DNA additionally extracted. Sequencing used peripheral blood. The receptor set was obtained from a man between 35 and 55 years old with primary liver carcinoma and hepatitis B virus infection.

Of note for this clonotype: At one end, the junction sequence differs from germline, possibly due to a read error. The gene calls are TRBV11-2 and TRBJ2-5; 7 nucleotides agree with TRBD2. The V gene's germline CDR1 is SGHAT and CDR2 FQNNGV. The CDR3 runs to 16 residues. CDR3 nucleotide sequence: TGTGCCAGCAGGACCATACTAGCGACCTTCCAAGAGACCCATTACTTC. This encodes CASRTILATFQETHYF. Together with reference TRBV11-2 and TRBJ2-5, the CDR3 gives the full variable domain: EAGVAQSPRYKIIEKRQSVAFWCNPISGHATLYWYQQILGQGPKLLIQFQNNGVVDDSQLPKDRFSAERLKGVDSTLKIQPAKLEDSAVYLCASRTILATFQETHYFGPGTRLLVL.

The chain links TRBV10-3 to TRBJ2-3; TRBD2 aligns across 12 bases. Germline V gene data show CDR1 as ENHRY and CDR2 as SYGVKD. V lost 5 bases to trimming and J lost 5 bases; unmatched junction nucleotides: 5. The CDR3 totals 15 residues. This CDR3 reads CAISPTSGRGDTQYF. DNA of the CDR3: TGTGCCATCAGTCCGACTAGCGGGAGAGGAGATACGCAGTATTTT.

This clonotype was observed a few times. The chain joins TRBV12-1 to TRBJ2-1; no DNA check was done on the table's D call, TRBD2. TRBV12-1 is designated a pseudogene. The CDR3 is made up of 16 amino acids. The CDR3 bases are TGTGCCAGCAGCTTTGGGGAGGTCTTCTCCTACAATGAGCAGTTCTTC. Amino acid sequence: CASSFGEVFSYNEQFF.

This clonotype was picked up many times. This rearrangement joins TRBV11-2 to TRBJ2-1; 8 positions match TRBD2. The germline gives CDR1 SGHAT, CDR2 FQNNGV. After removal of 7 bases from V and 5 bases from J, the junction contained 10 bases not matched to a gene. The CDR3 runs to 15 residues. The CDR3: CASNLAGTLNNEQFF. In DNA, the CDR3 is TGTGCCAGCAATTTAGCGGGAACGTTGAACAATGAGCAGTTCTTC.

About this clonotype: At one boundary the junction diverges from the germline segment, which might be a read error. CDR3 DNA sequence: TGTGCCAGCAACCCGGGTGGGGGGGGCCACTACGAGCAGTATTTC. Protein product: CASNPGGGGHYEQYF. The chain uses TRBV4-2 and TRBJ2-7; maybe TRBD2 (7 bases). CDR3 length: 15 amino acids. Germline assignment: CDR1 LGHNA and CDR2 YNFKEQ.

Concerning this clonotype: One end of the junction varies from germline; a read error may be responsible. This sequence joins TRBV11-2 and TRBJ2-1, with D unclear. CDR3 length: 13 residues. Germline-derived CDR1 and CDR2 are SGHAT and FQNNGV. CDR3 bases: TGTACCAGCAGCTTATGGTCCGGGCTTGAGCAGTTCTTC. Translating it yields CTSSLWSGLEQFF.

Concerning this clonotype: Germline and junction disagree at one end, which may indicate a read error. The chain has TRBV7-9 and TRBJ2-5; TRBD2 might be the D (5 bases). The CDR3 is 12 amino acids. CDR1 and CDR2 from the germline V gene are SEHNR and FQNEAQ (reference sequence). The CDR3 coding sequence is TGTGCCAGCAGCTTCAATGGGGAGACCCAGTGCTTC. Its translation: CASSFNGETQCF.

Concerning this clonotype: This clone may be a read error of a much larger clone one base away. V gene TRBV11-2 combines with J gene TRBJ2-7, with 7 bases lining up with TRBD2. The length of the CDR3 is 12 residues. Germline CDR1 and CDR2: SGHAT and FQNNGV. For the CDR3, the DNA is TGTGTCAGCAGCTTTGGGGGGGGCGAGCAGTACTTC. Amino acid sequence: CVSSFGGGEQYF.

The J gene is TRBJ2-6, the V gene TRBV12-3 or TRBV12-4, with unresolved D. This CDR3 spans 16 amino acids. V was shortened by 4 bases and J by 4 bases, with 14 bases between the two germline ends. CDR3: CASSSGLRAGANVLTF. The CDR3 nucleotides are TGTGCCAGCAGTTCCGGGCTCCGTGCCGGGGCCAACGTCCTGACTTTC.

Here the CDR3 reads CASSLVHGNQPQHF. The CDR3 DNA reads as TGTGCCAGCAGTTTAGTGCATGGCAATCAGCCCCAGCATTTT. The genes are TRBV12-3 or TRBV12-4 and TRBJ1-5; no reliable D call. V was cut by 1 base and J by 2 bases, with 6 bases left in between. The CDR3 sequence is 14 residues long.

The rearrangement joins TRBV7-8 to TRBJ2-7, with D hard to call. The germline V and J ends were trimmed by 3 bases and 0 bases, with 12 bases remaining between them. This CDR3 region has 15 residues. The V gene's germline CDR1 is SGHVS and CDR2 FQNEAQ. The CDR3 region is CASSFLRMSSYEQYF. CDR3 DNA sequence: TGTGCCAGCAGCTTTTTACGGATGAGCTCCTACGAGCAGTACTTC. Filled out from reference TRBV7-8 and TRBJ2-7, the complete variable domain reads GAGVSQSPRYKVAKRGQDVALRCDPISGHVSLFWYQQALGQGPEFLTYFQNEAQLDKSGLPSDRFFAERPEGSVSTLKIQRTQQEDSAVYLCASSFLRMSSYEQYFGPGTRLTVT.

As to this clonotype: A much larger clone is a single base away; this may be a read error. The final CDR3 position lacks the conserved phenylalanine or tryptophan, pointing to a likely read error. The J gene is TRBJ2-1, the V gene TRBV11-2, with 9 bases fitting TRBD1. The CDR3 is made up of 15 amino acids. Germline assignment: CDR1 SGHAT and CDR2 FQNNGV. Here the CDR3 reads CASARGQGDLNGQFL. The CDR3 coding sequence is TGTGCCAGCGCAAGGGGACAGGGAGACCTTAATGGGCAGTTCCTC.

Comment on this clonotype: It may be a read error: a sequence one base away is much more abundant. The chain has TRBV11-1 and TRBJ1-4; tentatively, D is TRBD1 (6 bases). Germline V CDR1 and CDR2: SGHAT, FQDESV (reference sequence). The CDR3 sequence is 15 residues long. CDR3 in amino acids: CSSSSGWDNNEKLFF. CDR3 bases: TGTTCCAGCAGCTCCGGATGGGACAACAATGAAAAACTGTTTTTT.

Comment on this clonotype: Relative to the germline gene, one junction end is altered; a read error may explain this. The chain employs TRBV11-3 and TRBJ2-2; D tentatively reads TRBD1 or TRBD2 (5 bases each). The CDR3 runs to 15 residues. Per germline, CDR1 SGHNT and CDR2 YENEEA. The CDR3 bases are TGTGCCGGCAGCTTAGTGGGCCCTGGGACCGGGGAACTGTTTTTT. It encodes CAGSLVGPGTGELFF.

As regards this clonotype: The junction and the germline gene differ at one end; a read error may be behind it. The genes are TRBV7-2 and TRBJ2-2, with D possibly matching TRBD2 (5 bases). Germline CDR1 reads SGHTA; CDR2 reads FQGNSA. This CDR3 region has 17 residues. The CDR3 DNA follows: TGTGCCAGCAGCTTATACGGAGGATTAGCTAACACCCGGGAGCTGTTTTTT. Translation gives CASSLYGGLANTRELFF.

Only a few counts were recorded for this clonotype. The V gene is TRBV4-1, the J gene TRBJ2-1, with 9 positions matching TRBD2. The ends lost 0 bases at V and 7 bases at J; junction bases unmatched: 7. CDR3 length: 16 amino acids. Germline CDR1 and CDR2: MGHRA and YSYEKL. CDR3 residues: CASSQEPGLAGNEQFF. CDR3 in DNA: TGCGCCAGCAGCCAAGAGCCGGGACTAGCAGGAAATGAGCAGTTCTTC.

In the case of this clonotype: This may come from a read error, since a much larger clone is one base off. The chain combines TRBV29-1 with TRBJ2-1; TRBD2 agrees at 9 bases. The CDR3 is 14 residues long. CDR1 is SQVTM, CDR2 ANQGSEA, per germline. CDR3 in DNA: TGCAGCGCACGCGGGGGGGGCCTCTACAATGAGCAGTTATTC. Translation: CSARGGGLYNEQLF.

Notes on this clonotype: This clone may be a read error of a much larger clone one base away. This chain links TRBV29-1 with TRBJ2-2; D might be TRBD1 (6 bases). Per the germline V gene, CDR1 is SQVTM and CDR2 is ANQGSEA. The CDR3 spans 13 residues. The CDR3: CSADRGHTGELSF. The CDR3 DNA sequence: TGCAGCGCTGACCGGGGACACACCGGGGAGCTGTCTTTT.

This chain connects TRBV14 to TRBJ2-3; D not certain. CDR1 SGHDN and CDR2 FVKESK come from the germline V gene. The CDR3 contains 13 residues. The germline V and J ends were trimmed by 4 bases and 4 bases, with 9 bases remaining between them. The CDR3 reads CASSLRSSDTQYF. CDR3 in DNA: TGTGCCAGCAGCCTCAGGAGCTCAGATACGCAGTATTTT.